This T cell receptor beta chain was profiled in a study of T cells expressing NK-cell markers. On the study more broadly: Repertoire data for TCR beta were derived from sorted T cells (CD3+CD56+NKG2C+, CD3+CD56+NKG2C- and CD3+CD56-NKG2C+).

Worth noting for this clonotype: Its target is not known.

The CDR3 is 15 amino acids. Germline V gene data show CDR1 as SEHNR and CDR2 as FQNEAQ (reference sequence). The study's findings and limits: Whether the expanded NKG2C+ T cell clones recognized HCMV remained unclear. Topping the CD3+CD56-NKG2C+ fraction as well were these clonotypes, in a few donors.

Researchers built TCR beta cDNA using 5'RACE template switching with UMIs. TCRdb reprocessed the 5' RACE reads; each CDR3 protein has one entry and no DNA is given. The sample includes some 340,000 distinct CDR3 sequences. The sequence was collected from a man aged 18-69 years in good health. Sequencing was performed on blood T cells: a sorted CD56 or NKG2C T cell subset, CD4+ or CD8+ T cells, or bulk PBMC T cells (not recorded which). The chain couples TRBV7-9 to TRBJ2-3; TCRdb's assignment of TRBD1 cannot be checked, as there is no DNA. CDR3 residues: CASSLSGGARDTQYF.